Shown below are 17 T cell receptor beta chains from a single sample sequenced in a study of shared clonotypes between healthy human individuals. Assay used: immunoSEQ multiplex PCR; TCRdb lists only in-frame clones, some missing. The sample has some 2,100,000 clones, more than 85% seen once. CD45RO negativity and positive selection for CCR7 defined naive CD8 cells, a population that excluded terminally differentiated effector memory CD45RA+ cells. The sequenced material came from naive CD8+ T cells from PBMCs. The receptors originated from a man aged 18 to 30 in good health. Some clones in this sample may be carry-over from other donors' samples.

This chain joins TRBV2 and TRBJ2-6; D unclear. Per germline, CDR1 SNHLY and CDR2 FYNNEI. V was clipped by 0 bases and J by 4 bases, with 13 bases between them. This CDR3 region has 17 residues. CDR3 nucleotide sequence: TGTGCCAGCAGTGAAGCCCCGCCCGGGTCCGGGGCCAACGTCCTGACTTTC. This translates into CASSEAPPGSGANVLTF.

The chain recombines TRBV2 with TRBJ1-2, with 7 bases fitting TRBD1. Germline CDR1 reads SNHLY; CDR2 reads FYNNEI. Losses at the gene ends were 4 bases for V and 1 base for J; bases not matched to a gene: 6. CDR3 length: 15 residues. CDR3 region: CASSVRDRDNYGYTF. The CDR3 DNA follows: TGTGCCAGCAGTGTTCGGGACAGAGATAACTATGGCTACACCTTC.

The gene calls are TRBV27 and TRBJ2-3; 11 bases align to TRBD2. The length of the CDR3 is 18 residues. The V segment lost 0 bases and the J segment 3 bases; nucleotides outside the gene matches: 8. CDR1 and CDR2 (germline): MNHEY, SMNVEV (reference sequence). The CDR3 spells CASSLSVGPSGGTDTQYF. CDR3 DNA: TGTGCCAGCAGTTTATCGGTCGGGCCTAGCGGGGGGACAGATACGCAGTATTTT.

Worth noting for this clone: Additional DNA sequences in this sample encode the identical CDR3. The chain is built from TRBV4-1 and TRBJ2-7, with 11 bases identical to TRBD2. The CDR3 has 16 amino acids. The V and J ends lost 0 bases and 3 bases, in that order; junction bases with no gene match: 4. The germline CDR1 and CDR2 sequences are MGHRA and YSYEKL. CDR3 DNA: TGCGCCAGCAGCCAAGAGGGGACTAGCGGATTCTACGAGCAGTACTTC. Its protein is CASSQEGTSGFYEQYF.

The chain carries TRBV5-4 and TRBJ2-7; a weak D match, TRBD1 (6 bases). The CDR3 extends over 14 amino acids. The germline gives CDR1 SGHNT, CDR2 YYREEE (reference sequence). Between the trimmed V and J ends, which lost 1 base and 5 bases, there was a span of 13 bases. The CDR3 is CASSLFQGRNEQYF. CDR3 DNA sequence: TGTGCCAGCAGCTTGTTTCAGGGGCGAAACGAGCAGTACTTC. The whole variable domain, filled in from reference TRBV5-4 and TRBJ2-7, reads ETGVTQSPTHLIKTRGQQVTLRCSSQSGHNTVSWYQQALGQGPQFIFQYYREEENGRGNFPPRFSGLQFPNYSSELNVNALELDDSALYLCASSLFQGRNEQYFGPGTRLTVT.

The table lists this clone with a count of one. The rearrangement uses TRBV5-4 and TRBJ2-7, with 12 bases lining up with TRBD1. Germline V gene lookup returns CDR1 SGHNT and CDR2 YYREEE (reference sequence). The CDR3 has 16 residues. The J segment lost 5 bases and the V segment lost 4 bases, leaving 10 bases of the junction unmatched. CDR3 protein: CASSLIPGTGGNEQYF. CDR3 bases: TGTGCCAGCAGCCTCATCCCCGGGACAGGGGGCAACGAGCAGTACTTC.

The chain employs TRBV6-1 and TRBJ2-3; tentative D call: TRBD2 (5 bases). The CDR3 consists of 16 residues. V dropped 0 bases and J dropped 4 bases, with 14 bases sitting between them. Germline assignment: CDR1 MNHNS and CDR2 SASEGT. The chain's CDR3 is CASSEALRAVPDTQYF. CDR3 DNA: TGTGCCAGCAGTGAAGCCTTGCGGGCCGTGCCAGATACGCAGTATTTT.

The J gene is TRBJ2-1, the V gene TRBV10-3; 9 bases are shared with TRBD1. V shed 9 bases and J 5 bases; nucleotides not matched to a gene: 5. Germline loops: CDR1 ENHRY, CDR2 SYGVKD. The CDR3 extends over 13 amino acids. CDR3 DNA sequence: TGTGCCATTAGGGACAGGGATAACAATGAGCAGTTCTTC. Translating gives CAIRDRDNNEQFF.

The rearrangement uses TRBV5-6 and TRBJ2-7, with D unclear. The length of the CDR3 is 13 residues. Trimming removed 4 bases from V and 3 bases from J, with 11 bases in between. Germline V gene lookup returns CDR1 SGHDT and CDR2 YYEEEE. CDR3: CASSADADYEQYF. DNA of the CDR3: TGTGCCAGCAGCGCCGACGCAGACTACGAGCAGTACTTC.

The chain uses TRBV6-5 and TRBJ2-7; 8 bases agree with TRBD2. The V and J ends lost 4 bases and 2 bases, in that order; junction bases with no gene match: 7. The CDR3 is made up of 15 amino acids. Germline V gene data show CDR1 as MNHEY and CDR2 as SVGAGI. This CDR3 is CASSFREAGAYEQYF. CDR3 coding DNA: TGTGCCAGCAGTTTCAGAGAAGCGGGAGCCTACGAGCAGTACTTC.

J is TRBJ1-1 and V is TRBV7-9, with D possibly being TRBD1 (5 bases). The CDR3 has 14 residues. V lost 1 base and J lost 4, with 10 bases in between. The V gene's germline CDR1 is SEHNR and CDR2 FQNEAQ (reference sequence). The CDR3 region is CASSLVSGGTEAFF. CDR3 nucleotide sequence: TGTGCCAGCAGCTTAGTTTCCGGGGGCACTGAAGCTTTCTTT.

This clone was seen a single time. This rearrangement joins TRBV28 to TRBJ2-7; D is perhaps TRBD1 or TRBD2 (5 bases each). V lost 7 bases and J 6 bases, leaving 10 bases between the germline ends. Germline assignment: CDR1 MDHEN and CDR2 SYDVKM. This CDR3 is 11 amino acids long. CDR3 protein: CASTHGGEQYF. CDR3 nucleotides: TGTGCCAGCACCCATGGGGGCGAGCAGTACTTC. Complete variable domain (other parts from reference TRBV28 and TRBJ2-7): DVKVTQSSRYLVKRTGEKVFLECVQDMDHENMFWYRQDPGLGLRLIYFSYDVKMKEKGDIPEGYSVSREKKERFSLILESASTNQTSMYLCASTHGGEQYFGPGTRLTVT.

This chain joins TRBV28 and TRBJ2-5; TRBD2 aligns across 13 bases. The CDR3 has 16 amino acids. J gave up 5 bases and V 2 bases, and 5 bases lay outside the gene matches. The germline V gene encodes CDR1 MDHEN and CDR2 SYDVKM. This chain's CDR3 is CASSLRTSGRRETQYF. CDR3 sequence (DNA): TGTGCCAGCAGTTTAAGGACTAGCGGGAGACGGGAGACCCAGTACTTC.

The chain joins TRBV11-2 to TRBJ2-7, with D unclear. CDR1 SGHAT and CDR2 FQNNGV come from the germline V gene. This CDR3 is built from 15 residues. V was pared by 1 base and J by 4 bases, with 14 bases between. CDR3 in amino acids: CASSLGWAESYEQYF. CDR3 bases: TGTGCCAGCAGCTTAGGTTGGGCAGAGAGTTACGAGCAGTACTTC.

This clone was seen once. The genes are TRBV27 and TRBJ2-4, with D perhaps TRBD2 (6 bases). V lost 2 bases, J lost 1 base, and 18 bases lay in between. CDR1 is MNHEY and CDR2 is SMNVEV in the germline V gene (reference sequence). The CDR3 sequence is 18 residues long. The CDR3 sequence: CASSLGVAAGLAKNIQYF. CDR3 coding DNA: TGTGCCAGCAGTTTAGGTGTAGCGGCAGGGCTGGCCAAAAACATTCAGTACTTC.

The chain carries TRBV4-1 and TRBJ1-1; D may be TRBD1 (5 bases). The CDR3 totals 16 residues. The germline CDR1 and CDR2 sequences are MGHRA and YSYEKL. V dropped 4 bases and J dropped 0 bases, with 15 bases sitting between them. CDR3 coding DNA: TGCGCCAGCAGCCCCGATGGGGAGGGGTTGAACACTGAAGCTTTCTTT. This sequence encodes CASSPDGEGLNTEAFF.

The chain links TRBV10-2 to TRBJ2-1; D perhaps matches TRBD1 (6 bases). Germline CDR1 reads WSHSY; CDR2 reads SAAADI. The CDR3 covers 13 residues. V lost 2 bases and J lost 15, with 17 bases in between. CDR3 nucleotide sequence: TGCGCCAGCAGTGAGGGTATTGGCCTAGGGGGGTTCTTC. This encodes CASSEGIGLGGFF.